This entry concerns a single T cell receptor (beta chain). Its antigen is as yet unknown. Donors likely had unrecorded immune exposures despite being nominally healthy when sampled. This record comes from a study of cytomegalovirus exposure and HLA in healthy donors. The V and J ends lost 1 base and 6 bases, in that order; junction bases with no gene match: 10. Germline V lookup: CDR1 SEHNR, CDR2 FQNEAQ (reference sequence). The CDR3 covers 17 residues. PCR involved 60 Vbeta and 13 Jbeta primers. The authors' processing: Later, an analysis found about 77 million unique TCR beta chains, and 9.5 million to 11 million of these were shared. Measured with immunoSEQ multiplex PCR; TCRdb has only the in-frame clones, and not every one. That table is the source of V, J and clone size, and D and trimming were worked out from the DNA. The sample lists about 170,000 clones, more than 60% occurring once. Study-level findings and limits: Altogether, 170 or so TCR beta chains were recorded as cytomegalovirus-associated. V segments that were indistinguishable, TRBV6-2 and TRBV6-3 among them, were omitted from analysis.

The receptor comes from a human donor in good health. The sequencing sample was made of PBMCs. The V and J genes are TRBV7-9 and TRBJ2-7; 12 nucleotides agree with TRBD1. The CDR3: CASSLGWGQGAYFEQYF. The CDR3 bases are TGTGCCAGCAGCTTAGGTTGGGGACAGGGGGCTTACTTCGAGCAGTACTTC. Full variable domain (missing parts from reference TRBV7-9 and TRBJ2-7): DTGVSQNPRHKITKRGQNVTFRCDPISEHNRLYWYRQTLGQGPEFLTYFQNEAQLEKSRLLSDRFSAERPKGSFSTLEIQRTEQGDSAMYLCASSLGWGQGAYFEQYFGPGTRLTVT.